This T cell receptor (beta chain) was documented in a study of blood T cells in healthy people across ages. Study findings and constraints: The study found more naive CD4+ cells and higher diversity in long-lived than aged donors. Not knowing donor CMV status may have confounded expanded clonotype changes.

The CDR3 consists of 15 residues. Germline assignment: CDR1 KGHSH and CDR2 LQKENI. Concerning this clonotype itself: Its antigen remains unidentified. Possible read error: a much larger clone is one base away.

For the second PCR, which ran for roughly 7 to 11 cycles, a sample-barcoded 5' primer and a J-beta primer mix were used. All samples yielded 3 million or more CDR3-containing paired-end reads. TCRdb re-analysed the 5' RACE reads in MiXCR, keeping a single row per CDR3 protein. The table lists about 640,000 distinct CDR3 sequences, about 30% of them singletons, with approximately 15% in the top ten. Source material: blood. The gene calls are TRBV18 and TRBJ2-7; the D gene is possibly TRBD1 (6 bases). This receptor was taken from a woman aged 80 or over in good health. The CDR3 spells CACSVGQGKAYEQYF. The DNA for the CDR3 is TGTGCCTGCTCAGTTGGGCAGGGGAAGGCCTACGAGCAGTACTTC.